These 29 T cell receptor beta chains came from one sample sequenced in a study of T cell responses to AZD1222 COVID-19 vaccine. The protocol was immunoSEQ multiplex PCR, while the TCRdb copy is restricted to in-frame clones and leaves out a portion. Here the sample spans some 200,000 clones, 85% to 90% being singletons. Specimen: peripheral blood, collected on day 0 of AZD1222 vaccination. Every receptor here comes from an adult in good health.

The V gene is TRBV11-1, the J gene TRBJ1-1, with D unclear. CDR3 length equals 15 residues. With 3 bases removed from V and 3 bases from J, the gap between germline ends came to 14 bases. Germline V gene sequence: CDR1 SGHAT, CDR2 FQDESV (reference sequence). This CDR3 reads CASSFSRVGDTEAFF. DNA for the CDR3: TGTGCCAGCAGCTTTAGCCGTGTTGGGGACACTGAAGCTTTCTTT.

V gene TRBV28 combines with J gene TRBJ2-7, with TRBD2 matching 9 bases. There are 14 residues in the CDR3. Per the germline V gene, CDR1 is MDHEN and CDR2 is SYDVKM. J lost 5 bases, V lost 2 bases, and 4 bases had no gene match. The DNA for the CDR3 is TGTGCCAGCAGTTTAATAGCGGGAGACCACGAGCAGTACTTC. Amino acids: CASSLIAGDHEQYF.

The rearrangement links TRBV7-2 to TRBJ1-2; TRBD1 aligns across 10 bases. V dropped 4 bases and J dropped 2; count of bases not matched to a gene: 1. CDR3 length equals 14 residues. Looked up from germline, CDR1 is SGHTA and CDR2 is FQGNSA. The CDR3 DNA is TGTGCCAGCAGCTGGACAGGGGGGAACTATGGCTACACCTTC. Translating it yields CASSWTGGNYGYTF.

V and J are TRBV5-4 and TRBJ2-7, with D unclear. Germline V gene sequence: CDR1 SGHNT, CDR2 YYREEE (reference sequence). Trimming stripped 1 base from V and 2 bases from J, with 10 bases between. This CDR3 is 14 amino acids long. The CDR3 reads CASSLPSIPYEQYF. In DNA form, the CDR3 reads TGTGCCAGCAGCTTGCCATCGATCCCCTACGAGCAGTACTTC. The entire variable domain, with the rest obtained from reference TRBV5-4 and TRBJ2-7, is as follows: ETGVTQSPTHLIKTRGQQVTLRCSSQSGHNTVSWYQQALGQGPQFIFQYYREEENGRGNFPPRFSGLQFPNYSSELNVNALELDDSALYLCASSLPSIPYEQYFGPGTRLTVT.

The chain recombines TRBV19 with TRBJ1-4; D ambiguous. Germline CDR1 and CDR2: LNHDA and SQIVND (reference sequence). The CDR3 is 13 amino acids. Trimming shortened V by 8 bases and J by 1 base, and 8 bases separated the two germline ends. In DNA, the CDR3 is TGTGCCAGTCATATAGAAACTAATGAAAAACTGTTTTTT. It is translated as CASHIETNEKLFF.

The V gene is TRBV14, the J gene TRBJ2-7; TRBD1 aligns across 7 bases. V lost 2 bases and J lost 5; bases outside the gene matches: 12. Germline V gene data show CDR1 as SGHDN and CDR2 as FVKESK. CDR3 size: 16 residues. The CDR3: CASSQIRSTGSHEQYF. CDR3 coding DNA: TGTGCCAGCAGCCAAATCCGTTCGACAGGGAGCCACGAGCAGTACTTC. The full variable domain, in which reference TRBV14 and TRBJ2-7 provide the parts outside the CDR3, is EAGVTQFPSHSVIEKGQTVTLRCDPISGHDNLYWYRRVMGKEIKFLLHFVKESKQDESGMPNNRFLAERTGGTYSTLKVQPAELEDSGVYFCASSQIRSTGSHEQYFGPGTRLTVT.

This clone came up once. This chain uses TRBV11-1 with TRBJ2-6; tentatively, D is TRBD1 (5 bases). The V gene lost 5 bases and the J gene lost 4 bases, with 12 bases spanning the gap. CDR3 length: 15 residues. From germline, CDR1 is SGHAT and CDR2 FQDESV (reference sequence). The CDR3 sequence: CASSPRVGGANVLTF. The CDR3 nucleotides read TGTGCCAGCAGCCCCAGGGTAGGCGGGGCCAACGTCCTGACTTTC.

This chain joins TRBV6-5 and TRBJ1-4; the match to TRBD1 covers 7 bases. The CDR3 covers 14 residues. The germline gives CDR1 MNHEY, CDR2 SVGAGI. V trimming: 6 bases; J trimming: 7 bases; junction bases outside the gene matches: 8. The CDR3 DNA sequence: TGTGCCAGCAGGCGAGGGGGCGCGGGTGAAAAACTGTTTTTT. Translation gives CASRRGGAGEKLFF.

The chain joins TRBV30 to TRBJ2-7; D is unclear. Germline-derived CDR1 and CDR2 are GTSNPN and SVGIG (reference sequence). The CDR3 runs 12 residues. Between the trimmed V and J ends, which lost 1 base and 3 bases, there was a span of 7 bases. CDR3 DNA: TGTGCCTGGAGTGCCGAAAACTACGAGCAGTACTTC. Translating gives CAWSAENYEQYF.

The gene calls are TRBV6-2 or TRBV6-3 and TRBJ2-7; a weak D match, TRBD1 (6 bases). CDR3 length: 13 amino acids. Germline V gives CDR1 MNHEY, CDR2 SVGEGT. V gave up 3 bases and J gave up 2 bases, with 8 bases separating them. CDR3 amino acids: CASSYGTTYEQYF. In DNA form, the CDR3 reads TGTGCCAGCAGTTATGGGACAACCTACGAGCAGTACTTC.

CDR3 nucleotide sequence: TGCGCCAGCCCATCGGGGCCGACAGCTCTTAGCATCAATTCACCCCTCCACTTT. This codes for CASPSGPTALSINSPLHF. The rearrangement links TRBV10-1 to TRBJ1-6; D perhaps matches TRBD1 (5 bases). With 8 bases removed from V and 7 bases from J, the gap between germline ends came to 27 bases. CDR1 is WNHNN, CDR2 SYGVQD, per germline (reference sequence). The CDR3 is 18 residues long.

The rearrangement uses TRBV19 and TRBJ2-3; tentatively, D is TRBD1 (6 bases). V gave up 6 bases and J gave up 4 bases, with 11 bases separating them. This CDR3 region has 13 residues. Germline lookup yields CDR1 LNHDA and CDR2 SQIVND (reference sequence). The CDR3 loop reads CASRGTLADTQYF. The CDR3 DNA reads TGTGCCAGTAGGGGGACATTGGCAGATACGCAGTATTTT. Variable domain in full (rest from reference TRBV19 and TRBJ2-3): DGGITQSPKYLFRKEGQNVTLSCEQNLNHDAMYWYRQDPGQGLRLIYYSQIVNDFQKGDIAEGYSVSREKKESFPLTVTSAQKNPTAFYLCASRGTLADTQYFGPGTRLTVL.

V is TRBV11-2 and J is TRBJ1-6; 7 nucleotides align to TRBD1. The CDR3 totals 14 residues. V was pared by 4 bases and J by 8 bases, with 5 bases of the junction left unmatched. Per germline, CDR1 SGHAT and CDR2 FQNNGV. CDR3: CASSWTGGDSPLHF. For the CDR3, the DNA is TGTGCCAGCAGCTGGACAGGTGGGGATTCACCCCTCCACTTT.

This clone was seen a single time. The chain uses TRBV25-1 and TRBJ2-2, with D perhaps matching TRBD2 (6 bases). V shed 0 bases and J shed 2 bases, with 16 bases lying between them. Germline CDR1 and CDR2: MGHDK and SYGVNS. The CDR3 covers 18 residues. The CDR3 DNA reads TGTGCCAGCAGTGAATATAGAAGAGAGGCGGGAAACACCGGGGAGCTGTTTTTT. Its translation is CASSEYRREAGNTGELFF.

The V call is TRBV7-9, the J call TRBJ1-5; no reliable D call. V gave up 3 bases and J gave up 6 bases, with 6 bases separating them. The CDR3 totals 12 residues. Per germline, CDR1 SEHNR and CDR2 FQNEAQ (reference sequence). In DNA form, the CDR3 reads TGTGCCAGCAGCTTTTTCGCTCAGCCCCAGCATTTT. Translation: CASSFFAQPQHF. The entire variable domain, with the rest obtained from reference TRBV7-9 and TRBJ1-5, is as follows: DTGVSQNPRHKITKRGQNVTFRCDPISEHNRLYWYRQTLGQGPEFLTYFQNEAQLEKSRLLSDRFSAERPKGSFSTLEIQRTEQGDSAMYLCASSFFAQPQHFGDGTRLSIL.

The V call is TRBV24-1, the J call TRBJ2-1, with D possibly TRBD2 on 6 matching bases. Per germline, CDR1 KGHDR and CDR2 SFDVKD. The CDR3 consists of 16 residues. V dropped 2 bases and J dropped 3 bases, with 13 bases sitting between them. CDR3 sequence (DNA): TGTGCCACCAGTGATTCGGGAGCCCCCCACTACAATGAGCAGTTCTTC. It codes for CATSDSGAPHYNEQFF.

This chain uses TRBV18 with TRBJ1-1; D not resolved. This CDR3 is built from 18 residues. Germline CDR1 and CDR2: KGHSH and LQKENI. V dropped 2 bases and J dropped 2 bases, with 21 bases sitting between them. The CDR3: CASSPGLSGGISNTEAFF. CDR3 nucleotide sequence: TGTGCCAGCTCACCAGGGCTAAGTGGTGGAATTAGCAACACTGAAGCTTTCTTT.

V and J are TRBV27 and TRBJ1-6; no reliable D call. The V and J ends lost 6 bases and 9 bases respectively, with 6 bases between them. Per the germline V gene, CDR1 is MNHEY and CDR2 is SMNVEV (reference sequence). The CDR3 covers 11 residues. The CDR3 sequence is CASRILSPLHF. In nucleotides, the CDR3 is TGTGCCAGCAGGATACTTTCACCCCTCCACTTT.

V and J are TRBV10-3 and TRBJ2-7; D unclear. The germline CDR1 and CDR2 sequences are ENHRY and SYGVKD. This CDR3 is 15 amino acids long. V dropped 0 bases and J dropped 0 bases, with 9 bases sitting between them. DNA for the CDR3: TGTGCCATCAGTGAGTCTGACCAAAGCTCCTACGAGCAGTACTTC. This encodes CAISESDQSSYEQYF.

The chain has TRBV6-4 and TRBJ1-5; D not resolved. CDR3 length equals 14 residues. V gave up 4 bases and J gave up 4 bases, with 11 bases separating them. Germline values: CDR1 MRHNA, CDR2 SNTAGT. Written as DNA, the CDR3 is TGTGCCAGCAGTGCCCCCCCGGAGAATCAGCCCCAGCATTTT. Encoded protein: CASSAPPENQPQHF.

This chain uses TRBV2 with TRBJ2-7; no reliable D call. The CDR3 is 15 residues long. V lost 2 bases to trimming and J lost 1 base, with 12 bases between them. Germline V gives CDR1 SNHLY, CDR2 FYNNEI. In nucleotides, the CDR3 is TGTGCCAGCAGTGAAACCCTCCCCCTTTCCTACGAGCAGTACTTC. This codes for CASSETLPLSYEQYF. Looking up the rest from reference TRBV2 and TRBJ2-7 gives the full variable domain: EPEVTQTPSHQVTQMGQEVILRCVPISNHLYFYWYRQILGQKVEFLVSFYNNEISEKSEIFDDQFSVERPDGSNFTLKIRSTKLEDSAMYFCASSETLPLSYEQYFGPGTRLTVT.

The chain has TRBV4-1 and TRBJ2-3, with D tentatively TRBD2 (5 bases). The CDR3 loop spans 22 amino acids. V shed 2 bases and J shed 0 bases, with 30 bases lying between them. From germline, CDR1 is MGHRA and CDR2 YSYEKL. The CDR3 nucleotides read TGCGCCAGCAGCCAACCTGGGTTAGCTTCGCGGGTCCCATCCTCTAGCACAGATACGCAGTATTTT. Its protein is CASSQPGLASRVPSSSTDTQYF.

The genes are TRBV5-1 and TRBJ2-1, with D hard to call. The germline V gene has CDR1 SGHRS and CDR2 YFSETQ. V gave up 1 base and J gave up 7 bases, with 12 bases separating them. This CDR3 is 14 amino acids long. The chain's CDR3 is CASSLNAVGNEQFF. CDR3 nucleotides: TGCGCCAGCAGCTTGAATGCGGTCGGAAATGAGCAGTTCTTC.

The CDR3 DNA reads TGTGCTAGTGGTTTGGTACCTGGCCCCGGGGAGCTGTTTTTT. This codes for CASGLVPGPGELFF. The V gene is TRBV12-5, the J gene TRBJ2-2; D is ambiguous. The CDR3 covers 14 residues. V lost 0 bases and J lost 6, with 8 bases in between. Germline CDR1 LGHNT, CDR2 FRNRAP.

This clone was detected only once. The chain combines TRBV4-3 with TRBJ1-4, with TRBD1 matching 9 bases. With V trimmed by 3 bases and J by 8 bases, 7 bases remained unmatched. CDR3 size: 15 residues. Germline-derived CDR1 and CDR2 are LGHNA and YSLEER. In DNA, the CDR3 is TGCGCCAGCAGCCAGACAGGGGGTGTGAGAGAAAAACTGTTTTTT. It codes for CASSQTGGVREKLFF.

In this sample, this clone turned up once. The rearrangement joins TRBV6-5 to TRBJ1-1; TRBD1 might be the D (5 bases). Trimming took off 4 bases at V and 2 bases at J, with 11 bases between the two ends. This CDR3 is 14 amino acids long. CDR1 is MNHEY, CDR2 SVGAGI, per germline. The CDR3 is CASSWRGGNTEAFF. The CDR3 DNA follows: TGTGCCAGCAGTTGGCGGGGGGGAAACACTGAAGCTTTCTTT.

The chain carries TRBV11-2 and TRBJ2-5; maybe TRBD2 (6 bases). The V end was cut by 5 bases, the J end by 3 bases, with 19 bases between. The germline gives CDR1 SGHAT, CDR2 FQNNGV. The CDR3 runs 16 residues. CDR3 sequence: CASSDLGRRTKETQYF. CDR3 bases: TGTGCCAGCAGCGACCTCGGGCGGCGGACTAAAGAGACCCAGTACTTC.

The rearrangement joins TRBV24-1 to TRBJ2-7, with D possibly TRBD2 on 6 matching bases. The CDR3 length is 15 residues. CDR1 KGHDR and CDR2 SFDVKD come from the germline V gene. Trimming removed 9 bases from V and 2 bases from J, with 19 bases in between. The CDR3 sequence: CATGGAIGAPYEQYF. The CDR3 DNA reads TGTGCCACCGGCGGGGCGATTGGGGCCCCCTACGAGCAGTACTTC.

V usage is TRBV7-2 and J usage is TRBJ2-1; 7 bases are shared with TRBD2. V dropped 5 bases and J dropped 5; count of bases not matched to a gene: 6. The germline CDR1 and CDR2 sequences are SGHTA and FQGNSA. The CDR3 has 14 amino acids. The CDR3 nucleotides are TGTGCCAGCAGCCCTCAGGCGGGGGACAATGAGCAGTTCTTC. It encodes CASSPQAGDNEQFF.